Each of the 21 T cell receptor beta chains below was sequenced from the same sample in a study of cytomegalovirus exposure and HLA in healthy donors. Researchers ran the PCR with 60 Vbeta and 13 Jbeta primers. Profiling relied on immunoSEQ multiplex PCR, and the TCRdb table lists in-frame clones only, not all of them. The table includes about 160,000 clones, about 88% detected once. Sequences were obtained from PBMCs. These receptor sequences come from a man between 18 and 35 years old in good health and CMV-seropositive.

The V and J genes are TRBV2 and TRBJ2-7, with TRBD2 matching 12 bases. Trimming removed 11 bases from V and 3 bases from J; junction bases left unmatched: 8. Germline V gene sequence: CDR1 SNHLY, CDR2 FYNNEI. CDR3 length: 14 residues. The CDR3 coding sequence is TGTGCCTCCCGGACTAGCGGGGTCATCTACGAGCAGTACTTC. It yields the protein CASRTSGVIYEQYF.

The chain links TRBV2 to TRBJ2-7; possibly TRBD1 for D (8 bases). V gave up 6 bases and J gave up 6 bases, with 15 bases separating them. The CDR3 consists of 13 residues. CDR1 and CDR2 from the germline V gene are SNHLY and FYNNEI. The CDR3: CASRMTGEGEQYF. In nucleotides, the CDR3 is TGTGCCAGCAGGATGACAGGGGAGGGCGAGCAGTACTTC.

The chain links TRBV7-2 to TRBJ2-5; TRBD1 agrees at 11 bases. This CDR3 contains 15 residues. CDR1 and CDR2 from the germline V gene are SGHTA and FQGNSA. Trimming at V came to 6 bases and at J to 5 bases, leaving 8 bases not matched to a gene. For the CDR3, the DNA is TGTGCCAGCAGACCCGGGACAGGGGGTTACGAGACCCAGTACTTC. It translates to CASRPGTGGYETQYF.

The chain employs TRBV4-3 and TRBJ2-1; 10 nucleotides agree with TRBD2. The germline V gene encodes CDR1 LGHNA and CDR2 YSLEER. Losses at the gene ends were 4 bases for V and 3 bases for J; bases not matched to a gene: 3. This CDR3 region has 15 residues. The CDR3 coding sequence is TGCGCCAGCAGCCCATTAGCGGGGGGCTACAATGAGCAGTTCTTC. It yields the protein CASSPLAGGYNEQFF.

The rearrangement links TRBV7-3 to TRBJ2-3, with D possibly matching TRBD2 (7 bases). V lost 0 bases and J lost 2, with 9 bases in between. This CDR3 is built from 15 residues. The germline V gene has CDR1 SGHTA and CDR2 FQGTGA. In nucleotides, the CDR3 is TGTGCCAGCAGCTTAACCGGGGGGCCCACAGATACGCAGTATTTT. Amino acids: CASSLTGGPTDTQYF.

The chain combines TRBV6-1 with TRBJ1-3; unclear D gene. The CDR3 runs 16 residues. V lost 0 bases and J lost 0, with 9 bases in between. Germline CDR1 and CDR2: MNHNS and SASEGT. The CDR3 coding sequence is TGTGCCAGCAGTGAAGCTTTGGCAAGCTCTGGAAACACCATATATTTT. It specifies CASSEALASSGNTIYF.

This chain uses TRBV18 with TRBJ2-7; 8 nucleotides align to TRBD1. Germline CDR1 reads KGHSH; CDR2 reads LQKENI. The CDR3 loop spans 17 amino acids. The V gene end was trimmed by 8 bases and the J gene end by 2 bases; junction bases not matched to a gene: 17. The CDR3 here is CASTLGSTGTGTYEQYF. Here the CDR3 DNA reads TGTGCCAGCACCCTGGGCAGTACCGGGACAGGAACCTACGAGCAGTACTTC.

The chain recombines TRBV5-1 with TRBJ2-1; 9 bases map to TRBD2. The CDR3 totals 14 residues. CDR1 is SGHRS and CDR2 is YFSETQ in the germline V gene. V lost 0 bases, J lost 8 bases, and 3 bases stayed unmatched. In DNA form, the CDR3 reads TGCGCCAGCAGCTTGGATAGCGGGGGTTATGAGCAGTTCTTC. This encodes CASSLDSGGYEQFF.

On this clone itself: The sample has other DNA sequences that encode this CDR3 too. The chain is built from TRBV6-1 and TRBJ1-6; 9 nucleotides align to TRBD1. The CDR3 length is 15 residues. J was trimmed by 7 bases and V by 3 bases; bases with no gene match: 4. Germline CDR1 and CDR2: MNHNS and SASEGT. The CDR3 reads CASSDPGQGNSPLHF. The CDR3 DNA follows: TGTGCCAGCAGTGATCCCGGACAGGGGAATTCACCCCTCCACTTT.

The chain couples TRBV25-1 to TRBJ2-5; D gene uncertain. The V and J ends lost 6 bases and 5 bases respectively, with 10 bases between them. The CDR3 runs 12 residues. Germline CDR1 reads MGHDK; CDR2 reads SYGVNS. In DNA, the CDR3 is TGTGCCAGCAGGGGCCTTGGTGAGACCCAGTACTTC. This sequence encodes CASRGLGETQYF.

Concerning this clone itself: This sample also contains other DNA sequences that code for the same CDR3. The chain uses TRBV4-2 and TRBJ2-7; 8 bases are a match to TRBD2. Trimming at V came to 3 bases and at J to 3 bases, leaving 10 bases not matched to a gene. Germline V CDR1 and CDR2: LGHNA, YNFKEQ. The CDR3 is made up of 16 amino acids. The CDR3 loop reads CASSQEGGLVNYEQYF. The CDR3 DNA is TGTGCCAGCAGCCAGGAAGGGGGACTAGTAAACTACGAGCAGTACTTC.

J is TRBJ2-2 and V is TRBV12-5; 8 nucleotides match TRBD2. The J segment lost 5 bases and the V segment lost 0 bases, leaving 8 bases of the junction unmatched. This CDR3 is 17 amino acids long. From germline, CDR1 is LGHNT and CDR2 FRNRAP. CDR3 sequence: CASGLVEVAGSTGELFF. The CDR3 bases are TGTGCTAGTGGTTTGGTCGAGGTAGCGGGGAGTACCGGGGAGCTGTTTTTT.

This clone was seen a few times. This chain joins TRBV7-2 and TRBJ2-5, with 9 bases identical to TRBD1. Losses at the gene ends were 8 bases for V and 4 bases for J; bases not matched to a gene: 2. Germline V gene sequence: CDR1 SGHTA, CDR2 FQGNSA. This CDR3 has 12 residues. The CDR3 protein is CASGDRVETQYF. In DNA, the CDR3 is TGTGCCAGCGGGGACAGGGTAGAGACCCAGTACTTC.

This rearrangement joins TRBV7-3 to TRBJ2-2; a weak D match, TRBD1 (7 bases). V lost 3 bases, J lost 5 bases, and 10 bases lay in between. The CDR3 runs to 14 residues. Germline loops: CDR1 SGHTA, CDR2 FQGTGA. The CDR3 loop is CASSLAGGTGELFF. The CDR3 nucleotides are TGTGCCAGCAGCTTGGCAGGGGGGACCGGGGAGCTGTTTTTT. The full variable domain, completed using reference TRBV7-3 and TRBJ2-2, is GAGVSQTPSNKVTEKGKYVELRCDPISGHTALYWYRQSLGQGPEFLIYFQGTGAADDSGLPNDRFFAVRPEGSVSTLKIQRTERGDSAVYLCASSLAGGTGELFFGEGSRLTVL.

V is TRBV4-1 and J is TRBJ1-5; 7 bases match TRBD1. The CDR3 runs to 15 residues. Germline V gene data show CDR1 as MGHRA and CDR2 as YSYEKL. Germline trimming cut 0 bases from V and 6 bases from J; bases unmatched to any gene: 5. The CDR3 DNA follows: TGCGCCAGCAGCCAAGATGACAGGGCAGGTCAGCCCCAGCATTTT. It translates to CASSQDDRAGQPQHF.

The chain uses TRBV7-2 and TRBJ1-1; TRBD1 might be the D (5 bases). V was trimmed by 4 bases and J by 0 bases, leaving 15 bases between them. Germline V gene data show CDR1 as SGHTA and CDR2 as FQGNSA. The CDR3 has 16 residues. This CDR3 reads CASSYTGHFLNTEAFF. Here the CDR3 DNA reads TGTGCCAGCAGCTACACAGGTCACTTTTTGAACACTGAAGCTTTCTTT.

Only one count was recorded for this clone. The chain employs TRBV4-1 and TRBJ1-6; TRBD1 matches at 7 bases. The V gene end was trimmed by 1 base and the J gene end by 14 bases; junction bases not matched to a gene: 8. CDR1 and CDR2 from the germline V gene are MGHRA and YSYEKL. The CDR3 is 14 residues long. CDR3 amino acids: CASSQVQGDRSLHF. The CDR3 DNA reads TGCGCCAGCAGCCAAGTCCAGGGGGATAGGTCCCTCCACTTT.

The chain couples TRBV5-5 to TRBJ2-5; 8 positions agree with TRBD2. TRBJ2-7 explains the end of the DNA better; the J call may be wrong. Germline V lookup: CDR1 SGHKS, CDR2 YYEKEE (reference sequence). The CDR3 runs 16 residues. The DNA of the CDR3 is TGTGCCAGCAGTCACTCATGGCGGGGGGAGTCCTACGAGCAGTACTTC. This codes for CASSHSWRGESYEQYF.

V is TRBV15 and J is TRBJ2-5; TRBD2 might be the D (5 bases). Germline CDR1 reads LNHNV; CDR2 reads YYDKDF (reference sequence). The CDR3 spans 14 residues. Trimming took off 4 bases at V and 9 bases at J, with 18 bases between the two ends. CDR3 bases: TGTGCCACCAGCACTGGACTTGATGCAAGGGCCCAGTACTTC. Its translation: CATSTGLDARAQYF.

V and J are TRBV4-1 and TRBJ2-7; maybe TRBD2 (7 bases). Trimming took 1 base from V and 3 from J, leaving 19 bases between them. The CDR3 has 17 amino acids. Germline V gene data show CDR1 as MGHRA and CDR2 as YSYEKL. The CDR3 DNA reads as TGCGCCAGCAGCCAAGCGGTAATACGGGGGGCGAACTACGAGCAGTACTTC. It encodes CASSQAVIRGANYEQYF.

The chain couples TRBV4-1 to TRBJ2-2; 7 positions match TRBD2. The CDR3 is made up of 17 amino acids. Germline trimming cut 0 bases from V and 1 base from J; bases unmatched to any gene: 5. CDR1 and CDR2 (germline): MGHRA, YSYEKL. CDR3 in DNA: TGCGCCAGCAGCCAAGATGGGACGGGGGGGAACACCGGGGAGCTGTTTTTT. Translated: CASSQDGTGGNTGELFF.